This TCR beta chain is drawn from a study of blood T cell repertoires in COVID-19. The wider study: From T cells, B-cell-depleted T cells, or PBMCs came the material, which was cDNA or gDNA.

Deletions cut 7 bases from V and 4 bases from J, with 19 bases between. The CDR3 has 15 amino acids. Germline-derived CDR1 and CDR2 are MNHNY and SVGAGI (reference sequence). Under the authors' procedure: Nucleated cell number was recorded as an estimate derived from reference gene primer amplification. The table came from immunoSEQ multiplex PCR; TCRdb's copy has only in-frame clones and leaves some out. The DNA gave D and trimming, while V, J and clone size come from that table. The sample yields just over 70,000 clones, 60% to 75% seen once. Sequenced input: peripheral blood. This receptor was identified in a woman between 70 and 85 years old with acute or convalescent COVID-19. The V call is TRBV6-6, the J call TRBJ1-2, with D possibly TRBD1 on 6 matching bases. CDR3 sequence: CASTLIGGRSYGYTF. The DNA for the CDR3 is TGTGCCAGCACCCTAATAGGGGGTCGGAGCTATGGCTACACCTTC.